This T cell receptor (beta chain) was captured in a study of T cells in Graves' hyperthyroidism and ophthalmopathy. This clonotype has a count of ten or more. What it binds is not known. Germline V gene data show CDR1 as DFQATT and CDR2 as SNEGSKA (reference sequence). V shed 4 bases and J shed 2 bases, with 18 bases lying between them. CDR3 length: 16 amino acids. General study points: The majority of expanded thyroid clonotypes above 0.001 also appeared in blood.

Diagnosis of hyperthyroidism was new in patients aged 18 to 65, and its duration was under 2 months. The source material, RNA transcripts, was used to amplify TCR beta CDR3 regions. TCR CDR3 underwent first-round RT-PCR with the HTBI primer set. TCRdb called the multiplex PCR reads again in MiXCR, with one record for every CDR3 protein. The top ten clones hold approximately 14% of a sample with fewer than 650,000 distinct CDR3 sequences, around 13% of them seen once. The chain combines TRBV20-1 with TRBJ2-1, with D possibly TRBD2 on 6 matching bases. This TCR was recovered from a woman in her thirties or forties with Graves' hyperthyroidism. Sequencing was performed on blood. The CDR3 here is CSATARGSSTYNEQFF. Here the CDR3 DNA reads TGCAGTGCTACAGCCCGGGGGAGCTCTACCTACAATGAGCAGTTCTTC.